This T cell receptor (beta chain) is drawn from a study of CD8+ T cells in alopecia areata listed by TCRdb under 2018. About the study as a whole: Treated patients were enrolled in an open-label pilot trial of oral tofacitinib at 5 to 10 mg twice daily for moderate-to-severe alopecia areata. Tofacitinib was administered for 6 to 18 months, and 6 months of follow-up off drug were then conducted to assess delayed response and recurrence. Biopsies were taken from tofacitinib-treated patients at baseline and again at 4 and 24 weeks into treatment, and several of those patients also had a later scalp biopsy. immunoSEQ multiplex PCR using 35 Vbeta forward primers and 13 Jbeta reverse primers was used to amplify TCRbeta CDR3 regions. Scalp clonality was compared across normal scalp (n=4), patchy alopecia areata scalp (n=8), and alopecia totalis/universalis scalp (n=8). The RNA source kit depended on sample type: the PAXgene miRNA kit for fixed scalp, the miRNeasy kit for PBMCs, and the RNeasy kit for mouse skin. The study used high-throughput TCRbeta sequencing to examine T cell clonal expansion in alopecia areata, in both the C3H/HeJ mouse model and human patients. Human TCRbeta sequencing covered scalp tissue and sorted CD4+ and CD8+ peripheral blood T cells from patchy and totalis/universalis alopecia areata patients and healthy controls. The paper's findings and limits, for the study overall: Compared with mice, TCR sequences shared between patients were less clear, possibly partly because of HLA diversity across the patient population. Unlike mouse skin, where gammadelta T cells dominate, normal human skin contains resident alphabeta T cells that get sequenced too, which complicates analysis of the scalp TCR repertoire. Compared with normal scalp, lesional scalp, particularly in alopecia totalis/universalis, had higher clonality and more expanded CD8+ clones, which suggests antigenic drive.

The protocol used for the library was the immunoSEQ multiplex PCR assay. To provide template for TCR sequencing, every sample had RNA extracted and reverse transcribed into cDNA. First-strand cDNA was synthesized with SuperScript III using a 2:1 mix of oligo-dT and random hexamers. A synthetic immune receptor repertoire was used to assess amplification bias, and residual bias was removed computationally. The study's processing was this. Raw reads were preprocessed to remove errors, and CDR3 was defined according to IMGT conventions as the region from the conserved cysteine to phenylalanine. Clonality was calculated as 1 minus Shannon entropy normalized by log2 of the number of productive unique TCRs. CD4 or CD8 identity of scalp clones was inferred by cross-referencing scalp TCRbeta sequences with sorted blood CD4 and CD8 repertoires. In its TCRdb copy, this immuneACCESS table keeps in-frame sequences only and misses some clones. Where compared with another copy, unresolved V genes explain less than half of these, and the others have no known cause. V, J and clone size were drawn from that table, and D and trimming were deduced from the DNA. This sample lists over 150,000 clones; just under 60% were detected once. Of the sample, roughly 15% is held by the ten largest clones.

The time point label here, explained by the study, means: baseline before oral tofacitinib. Lesional scalp punch biopsies and peripheral blood were obtained from alopecia areata patients. PBMCs were isolated by density centrifugation and stained for CD3, CD4 and CD8, and CD4+ and CD8+ T cells were sorted on a FACSAria. Trimming costs V 5 bases and J 3 bases, and their ends lie 8 bases apart. From cysteine to phenylalanine, the CDR3 is 11 amino acids long. Solely the CDR3 DNA is kept, with 33 bases framed from the first base. For CDR1 and CDR2, the germline V gene (reference sequence) lists GTSNPN and SVGIG. Points on this clone: No cognate antigen has been identified for it. Base qualities are not recorded, but no much larger clone differs from it by a single base.

This clonotype was sampled from a human donor with alopecia areata. Sequenced here: CD4+ T cells sorted from blood, sampled at week 0. The chain joins TRBV30 to TRBJ2-7; a tentative D call is TRBD1 (6 bases match). The nucleotide sequence is given as TGTGCCTGGGGGGACATCTACGAGCAGTACTTC. Its product reads: CAWGDIYEQYF.